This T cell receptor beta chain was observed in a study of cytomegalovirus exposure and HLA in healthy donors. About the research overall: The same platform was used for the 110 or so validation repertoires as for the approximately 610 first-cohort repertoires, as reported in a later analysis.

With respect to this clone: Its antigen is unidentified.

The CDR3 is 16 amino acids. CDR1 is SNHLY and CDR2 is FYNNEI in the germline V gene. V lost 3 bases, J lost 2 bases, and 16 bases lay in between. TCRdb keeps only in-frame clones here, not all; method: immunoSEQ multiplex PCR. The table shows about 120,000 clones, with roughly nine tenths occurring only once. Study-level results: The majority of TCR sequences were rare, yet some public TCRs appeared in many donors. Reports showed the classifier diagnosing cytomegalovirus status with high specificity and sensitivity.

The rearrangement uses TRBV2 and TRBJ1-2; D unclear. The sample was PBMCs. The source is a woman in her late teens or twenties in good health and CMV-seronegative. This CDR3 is CASSEQLIWVNYGYTF. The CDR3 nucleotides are TGTGCCAGCAGTGAGCAACTAATTTGGGTGAACTATGGCTACACCTTC.